Listed below are T cell receptor beta chains from one sample, sequenced in a study of blood T cells in healthy people across ages. MiXCR, run by TCRdb on the 5' RACE reads, gives a single entry per CDR3 protein. Of under 800,000 distinct CDR3 sequences in the sample, roughly 21% were seen once. The specimen sequenced was blood. The receptors were sampled from a man in his 70s in good health. Both conserved end residues are part of each CDR3. The D gene is left open where the match is weak. Clone size appears in some rows only: once, few, many, or a class for an expanded clone.

v_gene	abundance	d_gene	j_gene	CDR3aa	CDR3nt
TRBV6-2/TRBV6-3	few	TRBD2	TRBJ2-1	CASRQAGGSHNEQFF	TGTGCCAGCAGGCAAGCGGGGGGCAGTCACAATGAGCAGTTCTTC
TRBV29-1	-	-	TRBJ2-5	CSVEVDNKTQYF	TGCAGCGTTGAAGTCGACAACAAGACCCAGTACTTC
TRBV20-1	-	-	TRBJ2-7	CSASWGIAYEQYF	TGCAGTGCGTCCTGGGGGATAGCCTACGAGCAGTACTTC
TRBV5-1	few	TRBD2	TRBJ2-5	CASSLSGRKQETQYF	TGCGCCAGCAGCTTGAGCGGGAGGAAGCAAGAGACCCAGTACTTC
TRBV3-1	-	TRBD2	TRBJ2-5	CASGQGLAGGPGTETQYF	TGTGCCAGCGGCCAAGGACTAGCGGGAGGCCCGGGCACCGAGACCCAGTACTTC
TRBV2	-	-	TRBJ1-1	CASSEEQVSAFF	TGTGCCAGCAGTGAAGAACAGGTTTCAGCTTTCTTT
TRBV28	few	-	TRBJ1-1	CASSFWTSNTEAFF	TGTGCCAGCAGTTTTTGGACATCGAACACTGAAGCTTTCTTT
TRBV11-2	-	TRBD2	TRBJ2-5	CASSWGLAGVYNERFF	TGTGCCAGCAGTTGGGGACTAGCGGGAGTCTACAATGAGCGGTTCTTC
TRBV6-2/TRBV6-3	few	-	TRBJ2-3	CASRPALGLVGDTDTQYF	TGTGCCAGCAGACCTGCCTTGGGACTGGTTGGGGACACAGATACGCAGTATTTT
TRBV20-1	few	-	TRBJ1-6	CSARGDNSPLHF	TGCAGTGCTAGAGGGGATAATTCACCCCTCCACTTT
TRBV6-1	-	TRBD2	TRBJ2-7	CASRSTGTSGWVSYEQYF	TGTGCCAGCAGATCGACGGGGACTAGCGGGTGGGTCTCCTACGAGCAGTACTTC
TRBV5-1	-	TRBD2	TRBJ2-1	CASARDIDGGAAEQFF	TGCGCCAGCGCCCGGGATATCGACGGGGGGGCTGCTGAGCAGTTCTTC
TRBV6-2/TRBV6-3	-	-	TRBJ2-1	CASNSPPYNEQFF	TGTGCCAGCAATTCGCCTCCCTACAATGAGCAGTTCTTC
TRBV7-8	-	TRBD2	TRBJ2-3	CASSLGLAVITDTQYF	TGTGCCAGCAGCTTAGGGCTAGCGGTCATCACAGATACGCAGTATTTT
TRBV7-2	-	TRBD2	TRBJ2-5	CASSLSRGRAWETQYF	TGTGCCAGCAGCTTATCTCGGGGGAGGGCCTGGGAGACCCAGTACTTC
TRBV20-1	-	TRBD2	TRBJ2-5	CSARGLAEPETQYF	TGCAGTGCTCGGGGCCTAGCGGAACCGGAGACCCAGTACTTC
TRBV28	few	-	TRBJ2-3	CASSLKVGVDTQYF	TGTGCCAGCAGTTTAAAGGTGGGAGTGGATACGCAGTATTTT
TRBV2	-	TRBD2	TRBJ2-3	CASRDGTSLSPSTQYF	TGTGCCAGCAGGGATGGGACTAGCTTATCCCCAAGTACGCAGTATTTT
TRBV20-1	few	TRBD2	TRBJ2-2	CSAKTSGRANGELFF	TGCAGTGCCAAGACTAGCGGGAGGGCCAACGGGGAGCTGTTTTTT
TRBV6-1	many	TRBD1	TRBJ2-7	CASSEAQGTFSYEQQYF	TGTGCCAGCAGTGAAGCACAGGGGACCTTCTCCTACGAGCAGCAGTACTTC
TRBV4-3	-	TRBD2	TRBJ2-3	CASSRGLAGDSDTQYF	TGCGCCAGCAGCCGAGGACTAGCGGGAGACTCAGATACGCAGTATTTT
TRBV29-1	few	-	TRBJ1-1	CSVRQNTEAFF	TGCAGCGTTAGACAGAACACTGAAGCTTTCTTT
TRBV6-1	many	TRBD2	TRBJ2-1	CASSESSGLYNEQFF	TGTGCCAGCAGTGAATCTAGCGGGTTATACAATGAGCAGTTCTTC
TRBV5-1	-	TRBD2	TRBJ2-7	CASSLVIAGGADFYEQYF	TGCGCCAGCAGCTTGGTAATAGCGGGAGGCGCAGATTTCTACGAGCAGTACTTC
TRBV3-1	few	TRBD2	TRBJ2-1	CASSQQTGTSIRGEQFF	TGTGCCAGCAGCCAACAAACCGGGACTAGTATTCGAGGTGAGCAGTTCTTC
TRBV27	-	TRBD2	TRBJ2-5	CASSLSVAGGGETQYF	TGTGCCAGCAGTTTATCGGTAGCGGGAGGAGGAGAGACCCAGTACTTC
TRBV13	many	-	TRBJ2-1	CASSWGDEQFF	TGTGCCAGCAGCTGGGGCGATGAGCAGTTCTTC
TRBV28	-	TRBD2	TRBJ2-4	CASTLGREGLRTIQYF	TGTGCCAGCACCCTGGGGCGGGAGGGCTTGCGGACCATTCAGTACTTC
TRBV28	few	TRBD1	TRBJ2-3	CASSTTGGADTQYF	TGTGCCAGCAGCACGACAGGGGGCGCAGATACGCAGTATTTT
TRBV6-6	-	-	TRBJ2-2	CASSYGSGSTGELFF	TGTGCCAGCAGTTATGGTTCAGGGAGCACCGGGGAGCTGTTTTTT
TRBV6-5	-	-	TRBJ2-1	CASSYDVGEAENEQFF	TGTGCCAGCAGTTACGACGTGGGAGAAGCGGAAAATGAGCAGTTCTTC
TRBV14	-	-	TRBJ2-5	CASSQVGKGAQYF	TGTGCCAGCAGCCAAGTAGGGAAGGGAGCCCAGTACTTC
TRBV6-5	few	-	TRBJ2-7	CASSYSNRGRIYEQYF	TGTGCCAGCAGTTACTCCAATCGGGGGAGGATATACGAGCAGTACTTC
TRBV5-6	many	-	TRBJ2-5	CASSLYGGSNQETQYF	TGTGCCAGCAGCTTGTATGGGGGCTCCAATCAAGAGACCCAGTACTTC
TRBV27	few	TRBD1	TRBJ1-2	CASSFGTGSYGYTF	TGTGCCAGCAGTTTCGGGACAGGGTCTTACGGCTACACCTTC
TRBV29-1	-	-	TRBJ2-1	CSVSGAAHEQFF	TGCAGCGTCAGTGGTGCCGCCCATGAGCAGTTCTTC
TRBV11-2	-	TRBD1	TRBJ2-2	CASSLRTGVTDTGELFF	TGTGCCAGCAGCTTGAGGACAGGGGTAACGGACACCGGGGAGCTGTTTTTT
TRBV27	few	TRBD2	TRBJ2-1	CASSRLAGVNEQFF	TGTGCCAGCAGTCGACTAGCGGGAGTGAATGAGCAGTTCTTC
TRBV5-1	many	TRBD1	TRBJ2-7	CASSFGTGSYEQYF	TGTGCCAGCAGCTTCGGGACAGGGTCCTACGAGCAGTACTTC
TRBV14	-	-	TRBJ2-7	CASSLLGDASYEQYF	TGTGCCAGCAGCCTCCTTGGGGACGCGTCCTACGAGCAGTACTTC
TRBV12-3/TRBV12-4	-	TRBD2	TRBJ2-3	CASSSQAGGLNTQYF	TGTGCCAGCAGTTCGCAAGCGGGAGGGCTAAATACGCAGTATTTT
TRBV20-1	-	-	TRBJ2-6	CSARGTHNAGANVLTF	TGCAGTGCTAGGGGGACACACAACGCCGGGGCCAACGTCCTGACTTTC
TRBV10-3	few	-	TRBJ2-7	CAIKTEEAYEQYF	TGTGCCATCAAGACGGAGGAGGCGTACGAGCAGTACTTC
TRBV2	-	-	TRBJ1-2	CASSEALTGVRGVYYGYTF	TGTGCCAGCAGTGAAGCACTAACAGGAGTGAGGGGGGTCTACTATGGCTACACCTTC
TRBV27	-	-	TRBJ2-7	CASSVQGTDYEQYF	TGTGCCAGCAGTGTACAGGGAACCGACTACGAGCAGTACTTC
TRBV27	few	-	TRBJ2-7	CASSFGTSLFEQYF	TGTGCCAGCAGTTTCGGGACTTCGCTTTTCGAGCAGTACTTC
TRBV7-2	few	-	TRBJ1-2	CASSLVGKGGYTF	TGTGCCAGCAGCTTAGTAGGGAAGGGAGGCTACACCTTC
TRBV7-8	many	-	TRBJ2-5	CASSAGNDQETQYF	TGTGCCAGCAGCGCAGGGAACGACCAAGAGACCCAGTACTTC
TRBV9	-	-	TRBJ2-2	CASSPTMGLNTGELFF	TGTGCCAGCAGCCCGACGATGGGACTTAACACCGGGGAGCTGTTTTTT
TRBV28	-	TRBD1	TRBJ1-3	CASSGTGGGEFGNTIYF	TGTGCCAGCAGCGGGACAGGGGGCGGGGAATTCGGAAACACCATATATTTT
TRBV4-1	-	-	TRBJ2-7	CASSQDLERIYEQYF	TGCGCCAGCAGCCAAGATTTGGAGCGGATCTACGAGCAGTACTTC
TRBV20-1	few	-	TRBJ1-4	CSAQSPTAHREKLFF	TGCAGTGCCCAAAGCCCGACAGCGCATCGGGAAAAACTGTTTTTT
TRBV3-1	many	TRBD2	TRBJ2-4	CASSLRASGLKNIQYF	TGTGCCAGCAGCCTTAGGGCTAGCGGGCTAAAAAACATTCAGTACTTC
TRBV2	few	-	TRBJ1-1	CARTFGSSEAFF	TGTGCCAGGACCTTTGGGAGCTCTGAAGCTTTCTTT
TRBV23-1	-	TRBD2	TRBJ2-1	CASSQSTTMNSKREGPDEQFF	TGCGCCAGCAGTCAATCGACCACGATGAATTCGAAGCGGGAGGGCCCCGATGAGCAGTTCTTC
TRBV30	-	TRBD1	TRBJ2-5	CAWSVQGGLGTQYF	TGTGCCTGGAGTGTACAGGGGGGCCTCGGGACCCAGTACTTC
TRBV11-2	few	-	TRBJ1-1	CASSLVGGVRGEAFF	TGTGCCAGCAGCTTAGTTGGGGGAGTACGGGGTGAAGCTTTCTTT
TRBV6-5	few	TRBD2	TRBJ2-7	CASSVTGLVTYEQYF	TGTGCCAGCAGTGTAACGGGACTAGTTACCTACGAGCAGTACTTC
TRBV9	-	TRBD2	TRBJ2-2	CASSRSRLAGGVFGATGELFF	TGTGCCAGCAGCAGGAGCCGACTAGCGGGAGGAGTTTTCGGGGCGACCGGGGAGCTGTTTTTT